This entry lists 30 T cell receptor beta chains sequenced from one sample in a study of blood T cell repertoires in COVID-19. Data came from immunoSEQ multiplex PCR; TCRdb stores just in-frame clones and leaves some out. The table has about 160,000 clones, roughly 85% seen once. Sequenced: peripheral blood. The receptor set was obtained from a human donor with acute or convalescent COVID-19. The donor label of this sample is uncertain.

This chain uses TRBV19 with TRBJ1-5, with TRBD1 matching over 11 bases. This CDR3 has 14 residues. Trimming removed 4 bases from V and 7 bases from J; junction bases left unmatched: 3. Germline assignment: CDR1 LNHDA and CDR2 SQIVND (reference sequence). CDR3 sequence reads: CASSRRTGGQPQHF. The CDR3 nucleotides are TGTGCCAGTAGTAGAAGGACAGGGGGCCAGCCCCAGCATTTT.

This rearrangement joins TRBV7-6 to TRBJ2-1; 12 nucleotides align to TRBD1. V shed 4 bases, J shed 11 bases, and the junction held 18 bases outside the gene matches. The CDR3 has 18 amino acids. Germline V gives CDR1 SGHVS, CDR2 FNYEAQ. The CDR3 nucleotides read TGTGCCAGCAGCTCCTCGGGTACCGGGACAGGGGGCCTGTATCAGCAGTTCTTC. Protein: CASSSSGTGTGGLYQQFF.

This clone was counted only a few times. The chain joins TRBV18 to TRBJ2-7; D is possibly TRBD2 (5 bases). V shed 2 bases and J shed 11 bases, with 16 bases lying between them. CDR1 and CDR2 (germline): KGHSH, LQKENI. This CDR3 is built from 13 residues. CDR3 DNA: TGTGCCAGCTCACCAGAATTAATGAGGGATAAGTACTTC. Protein sequence: CASSPELMRDKYF.

The chain is built from TRBV14 and TRBJ2-1; TRBD1 is a possible D gene (6 bases). The V and J ends lost 4 bases and 6 bases respectively, with 19 bases between them. From germline, CDR1 is SGHDN and CDR2 FVKESK. This CDR3 comprises 16 residues. In DNA, the CDR3 is TGTGCCAGCAGCCCGAACAGGGTGAGGTTTGGCAATGAGCAGTTCTTC. Amino acids: CASSPNRVRFGNEQFF.

The J gene is TRBJ2-7, the V gene TRBV7-3; 8 bases map to TRBD1. This CDR3 has 18 residues. V shed 2 bases, J shed 0 bases, and the junction held 12 bases outside the gene matches. Germline V CDR1 and CDR2: SGHTA, FQGTGA. Written as DNA, the CDR3 is TGTGCCAGCAGCTTACTCGCGGGACAGGCCTTGGGCTCCTACGAGCAGTACTTC. Protein sequence: CASSLLAGQALGSYEQYF.

This sequence joins TRBV4-2 and TRBJ1-2; D possibly corresponds to TRBD1 (5 bases). Germline V gene sequence: CDR1 LGHNA, CDR2 YNFKEQ. There are 18 residues in the CDR3. The V and J ends lost 3 bases and 1 base respectively, with 21 bases between them. CDR3 residues: CASSQRQYRTDDNYGYTF. In nucleotides, the CDR3 is TGTGCCAGCAGCCAGCGACAGTATAGAACTGACGATAACTATGGCTACACCTTC.

The V and J genes are TRBV5-1 and TRBJ2-1; 8 bases line up with TRBD1. This CDR3 contains 15 residues. Looked up from germline, CDR1 is SGHRS and CDR2 is YFSETQ. V lost 3 bases, J lost 4 bases, and 6 bases stayed unmatched. The CDR3 DNA sequence: TGCGCCAGCAGCTCCCGGACAGGGATATACAATGAGCAGTTCTTC. Translation: CASSSRTGIYNEQFF.

A few counts support this clone. This chain links TRBV4-1 with TRBJ1-1; 7 bases agree with TRBD1. This CDR3 comprises 14 residues. Germline CDR1 is MGHRA and CDR2 is YSYEKL. Trimming at V came to 4 bases and at J to 10 bases, leaving 12 bases not matched to a gene. CDR3 bases: TGCGCCAGCAGCCGATCCCCTCAGACAGGGAGAGCTTTCTTT. Amino acid sequence: CASSRSPQTGRAFF.

The rearrangement uses TRBV11-2 and TRBJ1-5; no firm D call. The CDR3 spans 12 residues. Trimming cost V 5 bases and J 6 bases, with 8 bases left between them. CDR1 is SGHAT and CDR2 is FQNNGV in the germline V gene. CDR3 nucleotides: TGTGCCAGCAGCGACCCGGGTCAGCCCCAGCATTTT. It is translated as CASSDPGQPQHF.

The J gene is TRBJ1-1, the V gene TRBV19, with a possible D match to TRBD1 (6 bases). This CDR3 is built from 17 residues. Germline CDR1 reads LNHDA; CDR2 reads SQIVND (reference sequence). V lost 5 bases and J 1 base, leaving 20 bases between the germline ends. The DNA for the CDR3 is TGTGCCAGTAGTTCAACAGGGAGCCCTGTTGGGAACACTGAAGCTTTCTTT. Residues: CASSSTGSPVGNTEAFF.

The V and J genes are TRBV28 and TRBJ2-5; D not certain. There are 13 residues in the CDR3. CDR1 is MDHEN, CDR2 SYDVKM, per germline. The ends were cut back, 5 bases at V and 5 bases at J, with 12 bases in the middle. The CDR3 loop reads CASSPSLAETQYF. The CDR3 nucleotides read TGTGCCAGCAGTCCATCCCTCGCGGAGACCCAGTACTTC.

The chain uses TRBV6-5 and TRBJ1-1; 11 bases agree with TRBD1. After removal of 6 bases from V and 11 bases from J, the junction contained 11 bases not matched to a gene. Germline V CDR1 and CDR2: MNHEY, SVGAGI. The CDR3 runs 14 residues. The CDR3 bases are TGTGCCAGCAGCCGGACAGGGGGCGCCGCGGCGGCTTTCTTT. As protein: CASSRTGGAAAAFF.

The rearrangement joins TRBV5-1 to TRBJ1-1; a possible D gene is TRBD1 (5 bases). Germline V lookup: CDR1 SGHRS, CDR2 YFSETQ. Trimming removed 0 bases at V and 5 bases at J, with 11 bases between. This CDR3 is built from 14 residues. The CDR3 sequence is CASSLEGRGTEAFF. The CDR3, as DNA: TGCGCCAGCAGCTTGGAGGGGAGGGGAACTGAAGCTTTCTTT.

This clone was found a few times. The J gene is TRBJ2-1, the V gene TRBV5-1; D might be TRBD2 (5 bases). V lost 2 bases, J lost 4 bases, and 19 bases lay in between. From germline, CDR1 is SGHRS and CDR2 YFSETQ. CDR3 size: 17 residues. In DNA, the CDR3 is TGCGCCAGCAGCTTTAACGGGCTCGACGGGGTTTACAATGAGCAGTTCTTC. Translated, it gives CASSFNGLDGVYNEQFF.

The genes are TRBV30 and TRBJ2-3; TRBD2 aligns across 7 bases. Germline-derived CDR1 and CDR2 are GTSNPN and SVGIG (reference sequence). CDR3 length: 14 residues. J was trimmed by 4 bases and V by 3 bases; bases with no gene match: 7. The DNA of the CDR3 is TGTGCCTGGAGAGGCTGGGCGGGGGCAGATACGCAGTATTTT. Its translation: CAWRGWAGADTQYF.

This clone was found a few times. V gene TRBV7-9 combines with J gene TRBJ1-1; 7 bases align to TRBD1. This CDR3 region has 12 residues. The V and J ends lost 5 bases and 10 bases, in that order; junction bases with no gene match: 7. Per germline, CDR1 SEHNR and CDR2 FQNEAQ (reference sequence). The CDR3 coding sequence is TGTGCCAGCAGCCGCGGACAGGAAGGAGCTTTCTTT. It yields the protein CASSRGQEGAFF. The complete variable domain, with remaining parts taken from reference TRBV7-9 and TRBJ1-1, reads DTGVSQNPRHKITKRGQNVTFRCDPISEHNRLYWYRQTLGQGPEFLTYFQNEAQLEKSRLLSDRFSAERPKGSFSTLEIQRTEQGDSAMYLCASSRGQEGAFFGQGTRLTVV.

The chain links TRBV30 to TRBJ1-6; 7 bases line up with TRBD1. The junction had 11 bases not matched to a gene; V was cut back by 3 bases and J by 0 bases. This CDR3 comprises 18 residues. Germline values: CDR1 GTSNPN, CDR2 SVGIG (reference sequence). The CDR3 here is CAWRADRARSSYNSPLHF. Here the CDR3 DNA reads TGTGCCTGGAGGGCTGACAGGGCCAGAAGCTCCTATAATTCACCCCTCCACTTT.

The chain has TRBV30 and TRBJ1-6; unclear D gene. V dropped 0 bases and J dropped 14 bases, with 17 bases sitting between them. Germline CDR1 reads GTSNPN; CDR2 reads SVGIG (reference sequence). The CDR3 consists of 14 residues. CDR3 DNA: TGTGCCTGGAGTGTCGGAGGCGAGGGAGTGTCCCTCCACTTT. Protein product: CAWSVGGEGVSLHF.

The chain has TRBV19 and TRBJ2-3, with 9 bases aligning to TRBD2. The CDR3 runs 15 residues. The V and J ends lost 4 bases and 7 bases, in that order; junction bases with no gene match: 9. Germline V gene data show CDR1 as LNHDA and CDR2 as SQIVND (reference sequence). The CDR3 nucleotides are TGTGCCAGTAGTAGAGCCGGGACTAGCAGTAATACGCAGTATTTT. Translation: CASSRAGTSSNTQYF.

This chain links TRBV3-1 (or the pseudogene TRBV3-2) with TRBJ2-2; TRBD2 matches 16 bases. J lost 8 bases, V lost 1 base, and 7 bases had no gene match. The length of the CDR3 is 18 residues. Germline loops: CDR1 LGHDT, CDR2 YNNKEL (reference sequence). Here the CDR3 reads CASSQVGLAGGQYGELFF. The CDR3 region has the DNA TGTGCCAGCAGCCAAGTGGGACTAGCGGGGGGGCAGTATGGGGAGCTGTTTTTT.

The chain links TRBV30 to TRBJ1-2; 9 nucleotides line up with TRBD1. This CDR3 has 12 residues. CDR1 is GTSNPN and CDR2 is SVGIG in the germline V gene (reference sequence). V was pared by 5 bases and J by 8 bases, with 6 bases of the junction left unmatched. The CDR3 DNA sequence: TGTGCCTGGGCTACAGGGGGCAGGGGCTACACCTTC. This translates into CAWATGGRGYTF.

This sequence joins TRBV7-6 and TRBJ1-5, with 12 bases identical to TRBD1. This CDR3 is built from 17 residues. Germline lookup yields CDR1 SGHVS and CDR2 FNYEAQ. Losses at the gene ends were 4 bases for V and 2 bases for J; bases not matched to a gene: 6. The CDR3 here is CASSSGTGGNRNQPQHF. CDR3 DNA sequence: TGTGCCAGCAGCTCCGGGACAGGGGGCAATCGCAATCAGCCCCAGCATTTT.

The chain joins TRBV12-5 to TRBJ2-2, with TRBD2 as a possible D gene (5 bases). Trimming removed 5 bases at V and 8 bases at J, with 9 bases between. The CDR3 consists of 12 residues. In germline, CDR1 is LGHNT, CDR2 FRNRAP. CDR3 DNA: TGTGCTAGTGGTCCCTCGGGGGGGGAGCTGTTTTTT. Encoded protein: CASGPSGGELFF.

CDR3 protein: CASSPAPGPYEKLFF. The CDR3 coding sequence is TGTGCCAGCAGCCCCGCCCCAGGGCCATATGAAAAACTGTTTTTT. The gene calls are TRBV7-3 and TRBJ1-4, with D possibly matching TRBD1 (5 bases). The CDR3 is made up of 15 amino acids. V lost 5 bases, J lost 6 bases, and 16 bases lay in between. The germline CDR1 and CDR2 sequences are SGHTA and FQGTGA.

This chain uses TRBV3-1 (or the pseudogene TRBV3-2) with TRBJ1-1, with 7 bases identical to TRBD1. J lost 1 base, V lost 3 bases, and 2 bases had no gene match. CDR1 and CDR2 (germline): LGHDT, YNNKEL (reference sequence). CDR3 length: 14 amino acids. CDR3 residues: CASSHRGSNTEAFF. In DNA, the CDR3 is TGTGCCAGCAGCCACAGGGGGTCGAACACTGAAGCTTTCTTT.

The V and J genes are TRBV9 and TRBJ1-4; D is uncertain. The CDR3 totals 14 residues. Germline V CDR1 and CDR2: SGDLS, YYNGEE. Trimming removed 0 bases at V and 3 bases at J, with 6 bases between. CDR3 nucleotides: TGTGCCAGCAGCGTAGGGGCAGCTAATGAAAAACTGTTTTTT. Protein product: CASSVGAANEKLFF.

V usage is TRBV7-9 and J usage is TRBJ1-4; unclear D gene. Trimming shortened V by 11 bases and J by 4 bases, and 14 bases separated the two germline ends. This CDR3 has 13 residues. Germline V gene sequence: CDR1 SEHNR, CDR2 FQNEAQ (reference sequence). The CDR3 nucleotides are TGTGCCTCAAACAGAGCTATTAATGAAAAACTGTTTTTT. This translates into CASNRAINEKLFF.

The V and J genes are TRBV6-2 or TRBV6-3 and TRBJ2-1; D is possibly TRBD2 (5 bases). V was cut by 5 bases and J by 0 bases, with 14 bases left in between. The CDR3 covers 16 residues. Germline CDR1 and CDR2: MNHEY and SVGEGT. The CDR3 is CASSPQLALSYNEQFF. The CDR3 nucleotides are TGTGCCAGCAGTCCCCAGCTAGCCCTCTCCTACAATGAGCAGTTCTTC.

The V call is TRBV30, the J call TRBJ2-5; perhaps TRBD1 as D (6 bases). Between the trimmed V and J ends, which lost 0 bases and 4 bases, there was a span of 12 bases. Germline V gene data show CDR1 as GTSNPN and CDR2 as SVGIG (reference sequence). CDR3 length equals 14 residues. CDR3 sequence reads: CAWSVRQVRETQYF. As DNA, the CDR3 is TGTGCCTGGAGTGTACGACAGGTCCGAGAGACCCAGTACTTC.

The chain recombines TRBV4-1 with TRBJ1-4; a weak D match, TRBD1 (5 bases). Germline CDR1 MGHRA, CDR2 YSYEKL. This CDR3 is built from 13 residues. V shed 0 bases and J shed 10 bases, with 9 bases lying between them. This chain's CDR3 is CASSQDRDGKLFF. CDR3 coding DNA: TGCGCCAGCAGCCAAGACAGGGATGGAAAACTGTTTTTT.